These T cell receptor beta chains were read from a single sample in a study of T cell responses to AZD1222 COVID-19 vaccine. TCRdb keeps only in-frame clones here, not all; method: immunoSEQ multiplex PCR. The data hold 130,000 to 150,000 clones, with roughly nine tenths observed a single time. The specimen comprised peripheral blood, sampled on day 0 of AZD1222 vaccination. The receptor set was obtained from an adult in good health. Both conserved end residues are part of each CDR3. A D gene is named only where the DNA matches it firmly.

D gene	V gene	J gene	CDR3 DNA	CDR3 protein
-	TRBV3-1/TRBV3-2	TRBJ1-5	TGTGCCAGCAGCCAAGGTCTTACAGGGAGACGGGATCAGCCCCAGCATTTT	CASSQGLTGRRDQPQHF
-	TRBV19	TRBJ1-1	TGTGCCAGTAGTAGACAGAACACTGAAGCTTTCTTT	CASSRQNTEAFF
TRBD1	TRBV3-1/TRBV3-2	TRBJ1-4	TGTGCCAGCAGCCTCCTACAGGGGACTGCGGGGGGAAAACTGTTTTTT	CASSLLQGTAGGKLFF
-	TRBV7-8	TRBJ1-4	TGTGCCAGCAGCTTAAGCGCGGATCCTGAAAAACTGTTTTTT	CASSLSADPEKLFF
TRBD2	TRBV6-2/TRBV6-3	TRBJ2-5	TGTGCCAGCAGTTACTCGAGCGGGGGACTCGCGGGGGGCGGGGAGACCCAGTACTTC	CASSYSSGGLAGGGETQYF
-	TRBV29-1	TRBJ1-1	TGCAGCGTAGGGACGTCTGAAGCTTTCTTT	CSVGTSEAFF
-	TRBV10-3	TRBJ2-5	TGTGCCATCAGTGAGTCGTTGGGCAAGGGCGAAAAAGGGACCCAGTACTTC	CAISESLGKGEKGTQYF
-	TRBV18	TRBJ2-3	TGTGCCAGCTCACCTTCCCTGATGGGGGGCACAGATACGCAGTATTTT	CASSPSLMGGTDTQYF
-	TRBV11-2	TRBJ1-4	TGTGCCAGCAGCTTGGCCGTCGGGAGCATGTTTTTT	CASSLAVGSMFF
TRBD1	TRBV19	TRBJ1-2	TGTGCCAGTAGTGCCCCGGGACAGGTATCTCACTATGGCTACACCTTC	CASSAPGQVSHYGYTF
-	TRBV12-3/TRBV12-4	TRBJ2-7	TGTGCCAGCACTACCGGGGACGGCTACGAGCAGTACTTC	CASTTGDGYEQYF
-	TRBV5-4	TRBJ1-3	TGTGCCAGCAGCTTGGAACCGACCTCTGGAAACACCATATATTTT	CASSLEPTSGNTIYF
TRBD1	TRBV6-2/TRBV6-3	TRBJ2-6	TGTGCCAGCAGTTACGCCGGGACAGGTTTGACCAACGTCCTGACTTTC	CASSYAGTGLTNVLTF
-	TRBV27	TRBJ1-2	TGTGCCAGCAGCTCGGGGCGGTCTATGCGCTACACCTTC	CASSSGRSMRYTF
-	TRBV4-3	TRBJ1-2	TGCGCCAGCAGCCAAGTCTACGGCGCCCACACCCTCTATGGCTACACCTTC	CASSQVYGAHTLYGYTF
-	TRBV10-1	TRBJ1-1	TGCGCCAGCAGTAAGGGGATGAACACTGAAGCTTTCTTT	CASSKGMNTEAFF
-	TRBV9	TRBJ1-4	TGTGCCAGCAGCGCAGGGTTTACTAATGAAAAACTGTTTTTT	CASSAGFTNEKLFF
-	TRBV7-2	TRBJ1-6	TGTGCCAGCAGCTTAGCAGGGACTGGGTTTAATTCACCCCTCCACTTT	CASSLAGTGFNSPLHF
-	TRBV14	TRBJ2-6	TGTGCCAGCAGCCAAGACATCGGACCGGGGAGTCCCTCTGGGGCCAACGTCCTGACTTTC	CASSQDIGPGSPSGANVLTF
-	TRBV7-2	TRBJ1-4	TGTGCCAGCAAACCGGGGCAGTCTAATGAAAAACTGTTTTTT	CASKPGQSNEKLFF
-	TRBV27	TRBJ2-3	TGTGCCAGCAGTTTGCAGGGGTACACAGATACGCAGTATTTT	CASSLQGYTDTQYF
-	TRBV5-6	TRBJ2-1	TGTGCCAGCAGCTTGCCTAACAGGGATGAGCAGTTCTTC	CASSLPNRDEQFF